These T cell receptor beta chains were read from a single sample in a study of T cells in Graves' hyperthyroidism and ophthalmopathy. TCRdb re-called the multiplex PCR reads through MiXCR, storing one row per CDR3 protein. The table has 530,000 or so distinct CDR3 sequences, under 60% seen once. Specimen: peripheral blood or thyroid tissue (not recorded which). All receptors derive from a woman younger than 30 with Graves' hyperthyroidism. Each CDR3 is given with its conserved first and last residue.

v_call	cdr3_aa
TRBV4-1	CASSQPMGRQSEAFF
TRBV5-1	CASSLAGRVGYGYTF
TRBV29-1	CSAASVDEQYF
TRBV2	CASVVAQGASSPLHF
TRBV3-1	CASSTSDNTGELFF
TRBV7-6	CASSSGRVLYF
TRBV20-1	CSALDGYEQYF
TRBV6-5	CASSAVASTRYSNQPQHF
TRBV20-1	CSAEGGLLAGGLGTQYF
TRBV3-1	CASSQGQSGANVLTF
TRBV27	CASSTSTGSRETQYF
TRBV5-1	CASSLVPEATSGANVLTF
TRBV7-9	CASSLWDTGELFF
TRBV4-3	CASSQAWVNTEAFF
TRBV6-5	CASSRALTYEQYF
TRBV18	CASSPDGTGHEQYF
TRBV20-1	CSGDRRERGADTQYF
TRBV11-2	CASSLRPTDTGANVLTF
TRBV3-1	CASSQDNSPTNEKLFF
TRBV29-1	CSVESDSGNTF
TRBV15	CATSRDRGQGQPQHF
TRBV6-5	CASTGNRDLDTF
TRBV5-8	CASSFDSGDTQYF
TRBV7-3	CASSLTGRGYDSPLHF
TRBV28	CASSLLEDEAFF
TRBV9	CASSVNPRTGNTEAFF
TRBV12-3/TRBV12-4	CASSWDREETQYF
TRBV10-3	CAISESILAEARETQYF
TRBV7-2	CASSSAGGRTEQFF
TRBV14	CASSQDSSGRGRRTETQYF
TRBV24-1	CATSEPTGVFGYGYTF